These 16 T cell receptor beta chains came from one sample sequenced in a study of blood T cell repertoires in COVID-19. Some clones are missing from TCRdb's copy, which holds only in-frame ones; the method was immunoSEQ multiplex PCR. This table has over 200,000 clones, approximately 88% appearing once. The sample consisted of PBMCs or T cells enriched from blood (not recorded which). These TCRs come from a young woman who had been exposed to COVID-19.

The rearrangement joins TRBV9 to TRBJ1-2, with 7 bases lining up with TRBD1. The ends lost 4 bases at V and 6 bases at J; junction bases unmatched: 3. Germline V lookup: CDR1 SGDLS, CDR2 YYNGEE. CDR3 length: 12 residues. The CDR3 loop reads CASSSGQHGYTF. The CDR3 region has the DNA TGTGCCAGCAGCTCGGGACAGCATGGCTACACCTTC.

The CDR3 DNA reads as TGTGCCAGCAGTTTATTACGGGGGGCAGGGCCTAACTATGGCTACACCTTC. It yields the protein CASSLLRGAGPNYGYTF. The chain couples TRBV27 to TRBJ1-2; a weak D match, TRBD1 (6 bases). The CDR3 has 17 amino acids. CDR1 is MNHEY, CDR2 SMNVEV, per germline (reference sequence). V lost 1 base and J 0 bases, leaving 15 bases between the germline ends.

The V gene is TRBV6-1, the J gene TRBJ2-7, with TRBD1 matching over 7 bases. J lost 0 bases, V lost 2 bases, and 13 bases had no gene match. CDR3 length equals 18 residues. Germline CDR1 reads MNHNS; CDR2 reads SASEGT. CDR3: CASSESDKTGVSSYEQYF. The DNA of the CDR3 is TGTGCCAGCAGTGAATCGGATAAAACAGGGGTTAGCTCCTACGAGCAGTACTTC.

The chain recombines TRBV2 with TRBJ2-7; 11 nucleotides match TRBD2. Germline V CDR1 and CDR2: SNHLY, FYNNEI. The V and J ends lost 5 bases and 4 bases, in that order; junction bases with no gene match: 13. The CDR3 has 17 residues. The CDR3 DNA follows: TGTGCCAGCAGTCGTAGGGCTAGCGGGAGGCCGGGGTACGAGCAGTACTTC. This gives the protein CASSRRASGRPGYEQYF.

V usage is TRBV6-5 and J usage is TRBJ2-1, with D perhaps TRBD2 (5 bases). This CDR3 has 15 residues. V was pared by 6 bases and J by 4 bases, with 16 bases between. The V gene's germline CDR1 is MNHEY and CDR2 SVGAGI. Here the CDR3 reads CASSNGVTTYNEQFF. CDR3 DNA sequence: TGTGCCAGCAGCAACGGCGTGACTACATACAATGAGCAGTTCTTC.

This chain links TRBV11-2 with TRBJ2-2; 14 bases are shared with TRBD2. V trimming: 1 base; J trimming: 1 base; junction bases outside the gene matches: 5. Germline assignment: CDR1 SGHAT and CDR2 FQNNGV. The CDR3 is made up of 19 amino acids. The CDR3 region is CASSLGTSGGLENTGELFF. CDR3 nucleotide sequence: TGTGCCAGCAGCTTAGGGACTAGCGGGGGGCTGGAGAACACCGGGGAGCTGTTTTTT.

V gene TRBV19 combines with J gene TRBJ2-7, with 10 positions matching TRBD2. The V segment lost 2 bases and the J segment 4 bases; nucleotides outside the gene matches: 5. CDR1 is LNHDA and CDR2 is SQIVND in the germline V gene (reference sequence). This CDR3 has 15 amino acids. The CDR3 bases are TGTGCCAGTAGTATACAAGCGGGAGGGAAGTACGAGCAGTACTTC. Translated, it gives CASSIQAGGKYEQYF.

The chain joins TRBV10-3 to TRBJ1-1; D may be TRBD1 (6 bases). Trimming removed 4 bases from V and 11 bases from J, with 23 bases in between. The CDR3 contains 15 residues. CDR1 is ENHRY, CDR2 SYGVKD, per germline. This chain's CDR3 is CAISARREGGFGAFF. CDR3 nucleotide sequence: TGTGCCATCAGTGCAAGACGGGAGGGGGGTTTTGGGGCTTTCTTT.

As DNA, the CDR3 is TGTGCCACCCTACAGGGAAACGAGCAGTTCTTC. This translates into CATLQGNEQFF. The rearrangement uses TRBV10-3 and TRBJ2-1, with D perhaps TRBD1 (6 bases). Germline CDR1 and CDR2: ENHRY and SYGVKD. The CDR3 is 11 amino acids. The germline V and J ends were trimmed by 10 bases and 10 bases, with 14 bases remaining between them.

The rearrangement uses TRBV5-6 and TRBJ2-5; TRBD1 aligns across 8 bases. With 2 bases clipped from V and 1 base from J, the junction kept 7 bases outside the gene matches. Germline CDR1 is SGHDT and CDR2 is YYEEEE. This CDR3 has 16 residues. The CDR3 here is CASSFGQGQFQETQYF. In nucleotides, the CDR3 is TGTGCCAGCAGCTTTGGACAGGGACAATTCCAAGAGACCCAGTACTTC.

V is TRBV4-2 and J is TRBJ1-1; TRBD1 aligns across 9 bases. CDR1 LGHNA and CDR2 YNFKEQ come from the germline V gene. The CDR3 totals 17 residues. Trimming removed 3 bases from V and 1 base from J; junction bases left unmatched: 9. The DNA of the CDR3 is TGTGCCAGCAGCCATACCTGGACAGGGGAAAAGAACACTGAAGCTTTCTTT. The encoded protein is CASSHTWTGEKNTEAFF.

The J gene is TRBJ2-2, the V gene TRBV2; a possible D gene is TRBD1 (6 bases). Germline V gene data show CDR1 as SNHLY and CDR2 as FYNNEI. There are 16 residues in the CDR3. Deletions cut 2 bases from V and 9 bases from J, with 19 bases between. CDR3 protein: CASSETRQARVRELFF. In DNA, the CDR3 is TGTGCCAGCAGTGAAACGAGACAGGCCCGCGTAAGGGAGCTGTTTTTT.

The rearrangement links TRBV19 to TRBJ1-2, with a tentative D call TRBD1 (6 bases). The V end was cut by 4 bases, the J end by 10 bases, with 10 bases between. The CDR3 extends over 11 amino acids. The germline V gene has CDR1 LNHDA and CDR2 SQIVND (reference sequence). For the CDR3, the DNA is TGTGCCAGTAGTAGGGACACCTACTACACCTTC. This sequence encodes CASSRDTYYTF. The full variable domain, rest sourced from reference TRBV19 and TRBJ1-2, is DGGITQSPKYLFRKEGQNVTLSCEQNLNHDAMYWYRQDPGQGLRLIYYSQIVNDFQKGDIAEGYSVSREKKESFPLTVTSAQKNPTAFYLCASSRDTYYTFGSGTRLTVV.

V gene TRBV21-1 combines with J gene TRBJ2-1; the table's D gene call, TRBD2, was not cross checked with the DNA. TRBV21-1 is given as a pseudogene. There are 14 residues in the CDR3. The CDR3 reads CASYQDREHNEQFF. DNA of the CDR3: TGTGCCAGCTATCAAGACCGGGAGCACAATGAGCAGTTCTTC.

The V call is TRBV3-1 (or the pseudogene TRBV3-2), the J call TRBJ2-1; D is possibly TRBD2 (5 bases). V was pared by 1 base and J by 5 bases, with 12 bases between. Germline V gene data show CDR1 as LGHDT and CDR2 as YNNKEL (reference sequence). This CDR3 is built from 15 residues. CDR3 nucleotide sequence: TGTGCCAGCAGCCAAGGGACTTCCGCGCACAATGAGCAGTTCTTC. Protein: CASSQGTSAHNEQFF.

This sequence joins TRBV7-9 and TRBJ2-1; perhaps TRBD2 as D (6 bases). This CDR3 is built from 15 residues. Trimming took 2 bases from V and 4 from J, leaving 12 bases between them. Germline CDR1 and CDR2: SEHNR and FQNEAQ (reference sequence). This chain's CDR3 is CASSLLARSYNEQFF. Written as DNA, the CDR3 is TGTGCCAGCAGCTTACTAGCGCGTAGTTACAATGAGCAGTTCTTC.